The sequence of this TCR beta chain was determined in a study of shared clonotypes between healthy human individuals. Study at large: Samples came from a couple of female and a few male donors aged 18 to 49.

The assay used deep level. The team ran DNA from unsorted PBMCs on ten immunoSEQ deep assay plates for sequencing. Produced via immunoSEQ multiplex PCR; TCRdb's table is partial and in-frame only. The table includes 450,000 to 500,000 clones, 70% to 85% detected once. CDR3 length: 15 residues. V was cut by 0 bases and J by 6 bases, with 14 bases left in between. The V gene's germline CDR1 is GTSNPN and CDR2 SVGIG (reference sequence). Healthy HIV-negative adults with no recent acute infections or vaccinations were recruited as donors. This receptor was identified in a woman aged 35 to 49 in good health. Some clones in this sample may be carry-over from other donors' samples. Sequenced material: PBMCs. The genes are TRBV30 and TRBJ1-4, with D possibly matching TRBD1 (6 bases). The CDR3 loop is CAWSVGGGGDEKLFF. The DNA for the CDR3 is TGTGCCTGGAGTGTAGGTGGAGGGGGTGATGAAAAACTGTTTTTT.